The rows below give T cell receptor beta chains drawn from one sample of a study of T cells in narcolepsy. The method was immunoSEQ multiplex PCR; TCRdb's version includes in-frame clones alone and lacks a portion of them. The sample lists some 25,000 clones, 75% to 90% seen once, with roughly 1.4% in the top ten. Sample: CD45RA- memory CD4+ T cells from PBMCs. The receptors originated from a human donor with narcolepsy. The CDR3 runs from the conserved cysteine through the conserved F or W. D genes are given only for firm matches. Only part of the rows carry a size: once, few, many, or a class if the clone is expanded.

>TRBV25-1|TRBJ2-2|.|once
TGTGCCAGCAGGCCTCAGTCCTCCGGGGAGCTGTTTTTT
CASRPQSSGELFF
>TRBV6-1|TRBJ2-7|.|.
TGTGCCAGCAGTGATGGTCAGGGGCACTCCTACGAGCAGTACTTC
CASSDGQGHSYEQYF
>TRBV7-2|TRBJ2-3|TRBD2|.
TGTGCCAGCAGCTCTAGCGGGAGTCAGGCAGATACGCAGTATTTT
CASSSSGSQADTQYF
>TRBV6-5|TRBJ2-2|TRBD2|.
TGTGCCAGCAGTTACGGGGGGGGCACCGGGGAGCTGTTTTTT
CASSYGGGTGELFF
>TRBV28|TRBJ2-7|TRBD1|.
TGTGCCAGCACCTCCGGACAGGGGTACGAGCAGTACTTC
CASTSGQGYEQYF
>TRBV18|TRBJ2-3|TRBD1|once
TGTGCCAGCTCAGAAGGACAGGGGGGCACAGATACGCAGTATTTT
CASSEGQGGTDTQYF
>TRBV7-9|TRBJ1-4|TRBD1|.
TGTGCCAGCAGCTTAGGGGACAGATCAACTAATGAAAAACTGTTTTTT
CASSLGDRSTNEKLFF
>TRBV5-6|TRBJ2-6|.|once
TGTGCCAGCAGCTTGGAAACGGTTGCCCGCTCTGGGGCCAACGTCCTGACTTTC
CASSLETVARSGANVLTF
>TRBV28|TRBJ2-1|.|.
TGTGCCAGCAGTGATGAACAACTAGAATACAATGAGCAGTTCTTC
CASSDEQLEYNEQFF
>TRBV7-8|TRBJ2-2|.|.
TGTGCCAGCAGCCGACTAGAAATCGGCGGGGAGCTGTTTTTT
CASSRLEIGGELFF
>TRBV11-1|TRBJ2-1|.|few
TGTGCCAGCAGCTTCGGCGGCAACTCCTACAATGAGCAGTTCTTC
CASSFGGNSYNEQFF
>TRBV7-9|TRBJ2-5|TRBD2|.
TGTGCCAGCAGCTACACTAGCGGGAGCGTGAAGGAGACCCAGTACTTC
CASSYTSGSVKETQYF
>TRBV2|TRBJ2-2|TRBD1|.
TGTGCCAGCAGCGACCCGGGACAGGGGGCGGTCGGGGAGCTGTTTTTT
CASSDPGQGAVGELFF
>TRBV9|TRBJ2-1|.|.
TGTGCCAGCAGCCCCGGGAGAGGGAACTACAATGAGCAGTTCTTC
CASSPGRGNYNEQFF
>TRBV5-1|TRBJ2-3|TRBD1|.
TGCGCCAGCAGCTTGGATGTCCGGACAGGGGTTGATACGCAGTATTTT
CASSLDVRTGVDTQYF
>TRBV2|TRBJ1-5|.|once
TGTGCCAGCTCCCAGGGGATGGGTCAGCCCCAGCATTTT
CASSQGMGQPQHF
>TRBV19|TRBJ2-1|TRBD1|.
TGTGCCAGTAGTATAGATCCTCGGGACAGGGCTGGGGAGCAGTTCTTC
CASSIDPRDRAGEQFF
>TRBV27|TRBJ1-2|.|.
TGTGCCAGCAGTTTACGGGGAGGGGGCTACACCTTC
CASSLRGGGYTF
>TRBV9|TRBJ2-3|.|.
TGTGCCAGCAGCCCAACCATCCTAGCGGATACGCAGTATTTT
CASSPTILADTQYF
>TRBV2|TRBJ2-5|.|.
TGTGCCAGCAGGCGGGATGGAGGAGAGACCCAGTACTTC
CASRRDGGETQYF
>TRBV7-2|TRBJ1-2|.|.
TGTGCCAGCAGCTTAGATCGGGGTATCTATGGCTACACCTTC
CASSLDRGIYGYTF
>TRBV19|TRBJ2-1|.|once
TGTGCCAGTCGGGGTGCGGGAACGGATGAGCAGTTCTTC
CASRGAGTDEQFF